The clone carrying this T cell receptor (beta chain) was seen a handful of times. Its antigen is as yet unknown. The source of the sample is a study of T cells in Graves' hyperthyroidism and ophthalmopathy. In the study overall: It was at initial diagnosis, before any treatment, that peripheral blood was collected.

Out of over 7.5 ml of fresh peripheral blood came the PBMCs. Study conclusions and caveats: Median prediction lead before ophthalmopathy onset was 5 to 7.5 months with the model. Most thyroid clonotypes expanded above 0.001 were also detected in blood.

RNA transcripts yielded amplified TCR beta CDR3 regions. The primer set for the first-round RT-PCR of the TCR CDR3 was HTBI. Each CDR3 protein gets one entry after TCRdb re-called the multiplex PCR reads with MiXCR. The sample has around 300,000 distinct CDR3 sequences, approximately 18% seen once. Trimming removed 5 bases at V and 5 bases at J, with 12 bases between. The V gene's germline CDR1 is LNHDA and CDR2 SQIVND (reference sequence). The CDR3 is 14 amino acids. Material: blood. The chain has TRBV19 and TRBJ2-2; TRBD2 is a possible D gene (6 bases). The receptor comes from a man in his forties or fifties with Graves' ophthalmopathy. DNA of the CDR3: TGTGCCAGTAGTCCCAATGGGAGGACCGGGGAGCTGTTTTTT. Protein product: CASSPNGRTGELFF.